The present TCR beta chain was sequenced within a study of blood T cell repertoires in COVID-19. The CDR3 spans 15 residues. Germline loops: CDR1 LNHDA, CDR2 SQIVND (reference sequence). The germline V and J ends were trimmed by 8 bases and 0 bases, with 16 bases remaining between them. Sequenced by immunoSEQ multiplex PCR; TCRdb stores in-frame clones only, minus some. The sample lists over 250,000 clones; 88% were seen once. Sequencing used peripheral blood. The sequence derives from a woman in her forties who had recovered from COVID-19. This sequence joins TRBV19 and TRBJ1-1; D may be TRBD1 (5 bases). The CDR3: CASGVGRGVNTEAFF. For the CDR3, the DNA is TGTGCCAGTGGGGTGGGCCGGGGGGTGAACACTGAAGCTTTCTTT.